This T cell receptor (beta chain) comes out of a study of post-analysis software for immune sequencing data. The CDR3 extends over 16 amino acids. V shed 6 bases, J shed 2 bases, and the junction held 10 bases outside the gene matches. The V gene's germline CDR1 is DFQATT and CDR2 SNEGSKA (reference sequence). This clonotype was counted between two and nine times. cDNA libraries for TCR beta contained unique molecular identifiers. Using its own MiXCR run on the PCR reads, TCRdb lists one record per CDR3 protein. The sample holds around 150,000 distinct CDR3 sequences; roughly 40% are singletons and the top ten take approximately 30%.

The sequences come from blood, collected after autologous hematopoietic stem cell transplantation. This receptor was taken from a girl between 10 and 17 years old with multiple sclerosis. The J gene is TRBJ2-5, the V gene TRBV20-1, with TRBD2 matching over 12 bases. CDR3 sequence (DNA): TGCAGTGCGCCCCCCCTACTAGCGGGAGGACAAGAGACCCAGTACTTC. Protein: CSAPPLLAGGQETQYF.